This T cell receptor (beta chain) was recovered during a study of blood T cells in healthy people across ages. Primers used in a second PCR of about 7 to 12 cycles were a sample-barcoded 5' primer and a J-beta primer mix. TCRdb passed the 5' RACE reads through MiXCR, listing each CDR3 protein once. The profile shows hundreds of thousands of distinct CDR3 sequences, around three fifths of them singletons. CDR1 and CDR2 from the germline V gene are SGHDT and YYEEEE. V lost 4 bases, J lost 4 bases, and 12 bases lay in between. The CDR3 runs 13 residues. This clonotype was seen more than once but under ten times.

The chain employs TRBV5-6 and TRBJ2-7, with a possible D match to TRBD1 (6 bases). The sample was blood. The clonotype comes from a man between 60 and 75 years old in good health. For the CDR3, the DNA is TGTGCCAGCAGCCCGGGACACCTTTACGAGCAGTACTTC. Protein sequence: CASSPGHLYEQYF.